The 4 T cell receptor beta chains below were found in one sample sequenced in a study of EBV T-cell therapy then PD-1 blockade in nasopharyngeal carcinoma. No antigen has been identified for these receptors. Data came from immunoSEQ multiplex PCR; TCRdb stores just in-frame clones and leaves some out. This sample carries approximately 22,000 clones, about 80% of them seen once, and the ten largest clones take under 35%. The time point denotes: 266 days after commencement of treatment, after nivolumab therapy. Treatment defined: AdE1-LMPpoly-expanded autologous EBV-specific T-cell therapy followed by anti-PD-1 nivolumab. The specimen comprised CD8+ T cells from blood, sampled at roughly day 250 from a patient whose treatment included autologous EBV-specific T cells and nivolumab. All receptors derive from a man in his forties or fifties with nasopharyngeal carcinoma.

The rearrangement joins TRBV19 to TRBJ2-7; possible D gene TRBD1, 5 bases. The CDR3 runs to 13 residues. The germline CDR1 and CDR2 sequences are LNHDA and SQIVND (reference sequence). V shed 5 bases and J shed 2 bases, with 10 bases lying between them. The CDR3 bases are TGTGCCAGTAGTTTGGGGCAGACCTACGAGCAGTACTTC. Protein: CASSLGQTYEQYF.

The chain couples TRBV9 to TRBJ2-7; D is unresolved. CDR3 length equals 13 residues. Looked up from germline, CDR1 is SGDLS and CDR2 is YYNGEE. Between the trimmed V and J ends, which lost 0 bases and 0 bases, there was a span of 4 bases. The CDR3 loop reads CASSVGSSYEQYF. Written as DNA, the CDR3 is TGTGCCAGCAGCGTAGGGAGCTCCTACGAGCAGTACTTC.

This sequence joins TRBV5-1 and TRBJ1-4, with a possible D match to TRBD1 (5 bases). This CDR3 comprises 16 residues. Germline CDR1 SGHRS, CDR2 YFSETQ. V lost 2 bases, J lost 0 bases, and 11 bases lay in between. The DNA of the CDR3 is TGCGCCAGCAGCTTAACAGGTCTTGCAACTAATGAAAAACTGTTTTTT. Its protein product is CASSLTGLATNEKLFF.

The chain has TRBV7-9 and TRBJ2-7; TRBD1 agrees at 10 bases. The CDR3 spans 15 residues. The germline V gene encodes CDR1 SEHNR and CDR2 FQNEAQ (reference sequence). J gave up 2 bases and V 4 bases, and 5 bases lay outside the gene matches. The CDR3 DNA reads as TGTGCCAGCAGCTCGACAGGGGGCCGCACCTACGAGCAGTACTTC. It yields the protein CASSSTGGRTYEQYF.